The 21 T cell receptor beta chains listed next were all sequenced from one sample in a study of blood T cells in healthy people across ages. Next came a second PCR, run for about 6 to 12 cycles, which used a sample-barcoded 5' primer along with a J-beta primer mix. TCRdb re-called the 5' RACE reads through MiXCR, storing one row per CDR3 protein. This sample has some 370,000 distinct CDR3 sequences, with 52% found just once. Sequencing was carried out using blood. The receptors derive from a man aged 60 to 69 in good health.

J is TRBJ2-3 and V is TRBV6-1, with 11 bases lining up with TRBD2. CDR3 length: 18 residues. Trimming removed 5 bases from V and 5 bases from J; junction bases left unmatched: 15. Per the germline V gene, CDR1 is MNHNS and CDR2 is SASEGT. The CDR3: CASSPPPLTSGVGDTQYF. In DNA, the CDR3 is TGTGCCAGCAGTCCACCCCCTCTGACTAGCGGGGTGGGAGATACGCAGTATTTT.

This rearrangement joins TRBV15 to TRBJ2-5; 14 positions agree with TRBD2. The junction had 8 bases not matched to a gene; V was cut back by 5 bases and J by 6 bases. CDR1 is LNHNV, CDR2 YYDKDF, per germline (reference sequence). The CDR3 consists of 16 residues. CDR3 DNA sequence: TGTGCCACCAGCGCGGGGACTAGCGGGAGTAGGCAGACCCAGTACTTC. It yields the protein CATSAGTSGSRQTQYF.

This rearrangement joins TRBV27 to TRBJ2-1; 15 bases agree with TRBD2. The CDR3 runs to 15 residues. In germline, CDR1 is MNHEY, CDR2 SMNVEV (reference sequence). Trimming cost V 7 bases and J 8 bases; bases outside gene matches: 6. The CDR3 coding sequence is TGTGCCAGCACCCCGGGGACTAGCGGGAGGTATGAGCAGTTCTTC. This codes for CASTPGTSGRYEQFF.

Remarks on this clonotype: A much larger clonotype is one base distant, so this may be a read error. V is TRBV28 and J is TRBJ1-4; TRBD1 is a possible D gene (5 bases). CDR3 length: 14 residues. V lost 5 bases and J lost 7, with 14 bases in between. Germline-derived CDR1 and CDR2 are MDHEN and SYDVKM. The CDR3 DNA follows: TGTGCCAGCAGTGTATCAGGGATGGCTGAAAAACTGTTTTTT. This sequence encodes CASSVSGMAEKLFF.

This clonotype was recorded many times. This chain uses TRBV29-1 with TRBJ2-7, with 10 bases that match TRBD2. Germline V gives CDR1 SQVTM, CDR2 ANQGSEA. After removal of 4 bases from V and 7 bases from J, the junction contained 13 bases not matched to a gene. The CDR3 length is 15 residues. The CDR3 reads CSVGTSGALRGEQYF. The CDR3 DNA reads as TGCAGCGTTGGGACTAGCGGTGCCCTACGTGGAGAGCAGTACTTC.

The chain combines TRBV11-2 with TRBJ1-5; no firm D call. The CDR3 totals 13 residues. The germline CDR1 and CDR2 sequences are SGHAT and FQNNGV. The ends were cut back, 1 base at V and 7 bases at J, with 8 bases in the middle. The CDR3 DNA is TGTGCCAGCAGCTTAGGAGCCCTCCAGCCCCAGCATTTT. Translation: CASSLGALQPQHF.

This clonotype was observed at least ten times. V usage is TRBV20-1 and J usage is TRBJ2-4; the D gene is possibly TRBD2 (6 bases). This CDR3 contains 18 residues. V shed 5 bases and J shed 0 bases, with 23 bases lying between them. The germline CDR1 and CDR2 sequences are DFQATT and SNEGSKA (reference sequence). The CDR3 sequence is CSAPIGAGLRLAKNIQYF. CDR3 DNA sequence: TGCAGTGCTCCCATCGGGGCGGGGCTGAGACTAGCCAAAAACATTCAGTACTTC.

Details on this clonotype: A much larger clone lies a single base off, so this may be a read error. The chain employs TRBV20-1 and TRBJ2-7, with TRBD2 matching 10 bases. CDR1 is DFQATT, CDR2 SNEGSKA, per germline (reference sequence). The CDR3 covers 15 residues. Germline trimming cut 5 bases from V and 7 bases from J; bases unmatched to any gene: 14. This CDR3 reads CSAGIAGGLRGEQYF. CDR3 nucleotides: TGCAGTGCTGGAATAGCGGGGGGTCTGAGGGGTGAGCAGTACTTC.

The chain links TRBV6-2 or TRBV6-3 to TRBJ2-1, with 7 bases fitting TRBD1. Per the germline V gene, CDR1 is MNHEY and CDR2 is SVGEGT. V gave up 2 bases and J gave up 2 bases; unmatched junction bases: 3. CDR3 length equals 15 residues. The CDR3: CASSYGTAAYNEQFF. The CDR3, as DNA: TGTGCCAGCAGTTACGGGACAGCAGCCTACAATGAGCAGTTCTTC.

This clonotype was picked up a small number of times. The rearrangement links TRBV20-1 to TRBJ2-5; 7 positions match TRBD1. Unmatched junction bases numbered 10, after V lost 1 base and J lost 5 bases. In germline, CDR1 is DFQATT, CDR2 SNEGSKA (reference sequence). CDR3 length: 15 amino acids. The CDR3 region has the DNA TGCAGTGCTAGAGCCCCATTAGGGGGCCGGGAGACCCAGTACTTC. This codes for CSARAPLGGRETQYF.

V gene TRBV12-3 or TRBV12-4 combines with J gene TRBJ1-2; TRBD1 is a possible D gene (5 bases). V shed 6 bases and J shed 5 bases, with 19 bases lying between them. This CDR3 has 15 amino acids. DNA for the CDR3: TGTGCCAGCAGCACCCATAAGGGGTTGATGTATGGCTACACCTTC. The encoded protein is CASSTHKGLMYGYTF.

The chain uses TRBV29-1 and TRBJ2-1; D is unclear. From germline, CDR1 is SQVTM and CDR2 ANQGSEA. The V end was cut by 8 bases, the J end by 6 bases, with 11 bases between. The CDR3 runs 11 residues. Written as DNA, the CDR3 is TGCAGCAAGGTCTTTGGCAATGAGCAGTTCTTC. Protein product: CSKVFGNEQFF.

The chain employs TRBV30 and TRBJ1-2, with D uncertain. This CDR3 is built from 13 residues. With 0 bases removed from V and 2 bases from J, the gap between germline ends came to 7 bases. Germline loops: CDR1 GTSNPN, CDR2 SVGIG (reference sequence). CDR3 DNA sequence: TGTGCCTGGAGTGTACTACAGAACTATGGCTACACCTTC. It codes for CAWSVLQNYGYTF. The complete variable domain, with remaining parts taken from reference TRBV30 and TRBJ1-2, reads SQTIHQWPATLVQPVGSPLSLECTVEGTSNPNLYWYRQAAGRGLQLLFYSVGIGQISSEVPQNLSASRPQDRQFILSSKKLLLSDSGFYLCAWSVLQNYGYTFGSGTRLTVV.

This chain links TRBV25-1 with TRBJ2-2, with a weak D call TRBD1 (6 bases). The CDR3 sequence is 17 residues long. The germline CDR1 and CDR2 sequences are MGHDK and SYGVNS. The V end was cut by 2 bases, the J end by 6 bases, with 19 bases between. In DNA form, the CDR3 reads TGTGCCAGCAGTGAACTGTGGATAGGGGGAACGCCCGGGGAGCTGTTTTTT. This gives the protein CASSELWIGGTPGELFF.

This clonotype was found many times. The chain employs TRBV7-9 and TRBJ1-4; D gene ambiguous. The length of the CDR3 is 13 residues. The ends were cut back, 6 bases at V and 7 bases at J, with 12 bases in the middle. Germline CDR1 is SEHNR and CDR2 is FQNEAQ (reference sequence). CDR3 sequence: CASRPAMTEKLFF. For the CDR3, the DNA is TGTGCCAGCAGGCCGGCCATGACTGAAAAACTGTTTTTT.

The chain links TRBV20-1 to TRBJ2-5, with TRBD1 as a possible D gene (5 bases). The CDR3 covers 13 residues. In germline, CDR1 is DFQATT, CDR2 SNEGSKA (reference sequence). V was trimmed by 8 bases and J by 11 bases, leaving 24 bases between them. The CDR3 reads CSFLMGRVGEQYF. Written as DNA, the CDR3 is TGCAGTTTTCTGATGGGGCGCGTAGGTGAGCAGTACTTC.

This clonotype has more than one count but fewer than ten. The chain carries TRBV6-2 or TRBV6-3 and TRBJ2-7; 13 bases are shared with TRBD2. Trimming at V came to 5 bases and at J to 0 bases, leaving 7 bases not matched to a gene. Germline CDR1 is MNHEY and CDR2 is SVGEGT. The CDR3 length is 17 residues. The CDR3 nucleotides read TGTGCCAGCAGTACCGGACTAGCGGGAGAAGGCTCCTACGAGCAGTACTTC. Residues: CASSTGLAGEGSYEQYF.

V gene TRBV3-1 combines with J gene TRBJ1-2; TRBD1 is a possible D gene (5 bases). The CDR3 runs 14 residues. The ends were cut back, 5 bases at V and 3 bases at J, with 13 bases in the middle. Germline V gives CDR1 LGHDT, CDR2 YNNKEL (reference sequence). CDR3 DNA sequence: TGTGCCAGCAGCAGGGGCGGGGAGGACTATGGCTACACCTTC. It translates to CASSRGGEDYGYTF.

The chain carries TRBV4-2 and TRBJ1-2; a possible D gene is TRBD1 (5 bases). The CDR3 totals 14 residues. Germline CDR1 reads LGHNA; CDR2 reads YNFKEQ. Trimming left V 1 base short and J 4 bases short, with 10 bases between. The chain's CDR3 is CASSQVGVSYGYTF. The CDR3 DNA reads TGTGCCAGCAGCCAAGTGGGGGTCTCCTATGGCTACACCTTC.

V and J are TRBV20-1 and TRBJ2-1, with D unresolved. Trimming left V 3 bases short and J 12 bases short, with 15 bases between. In germline, CDR1 is DFQATT, CDR2 SNEGSKA (reference sequence). The CDR3 totals 12 residues. The CDR3 loop reads CSASQDAVGQFF. The CDR3 DNA reads as TGCAGTGCTAGCCAGGATGCCGTAGGGCAGTTCTTC.

The chain combines TRBV10-3 with TRBJ2-1; D unresolved. The CDR3 has 13 residues. The V end was cut by 11 bases, the J end by 8 bases, with 19 bases between. Germline CDR1 and CDR2: ENHRY and SYGVKD. CDR3 nucleotides: TGTGCCGTGAGTACCCAGGACGTCGATGAGCAGTTCTTC. Protein product: CAVSTQDVDEQFF.